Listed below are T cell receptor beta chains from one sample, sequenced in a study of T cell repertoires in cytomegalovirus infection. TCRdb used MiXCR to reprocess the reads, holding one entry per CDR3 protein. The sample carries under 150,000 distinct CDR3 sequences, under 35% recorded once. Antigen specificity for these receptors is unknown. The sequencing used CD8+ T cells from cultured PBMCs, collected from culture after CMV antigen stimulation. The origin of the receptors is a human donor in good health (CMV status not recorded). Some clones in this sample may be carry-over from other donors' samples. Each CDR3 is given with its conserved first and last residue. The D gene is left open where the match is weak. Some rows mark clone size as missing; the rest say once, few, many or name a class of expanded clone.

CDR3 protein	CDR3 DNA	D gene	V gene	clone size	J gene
CASSPRDRGTRQETQYF	TGTGCCAGCAGCCCCCGGGACAGGGGGACGCGCCAAGAGACCCAGTACTTC	TRBD1	TRBV7-9	few	TRBJ2-5
CASSTGMEYDYTF	TGTGCCAGCAGTACCGGGATGGAGTATGACTACACCTTC	.	TRBV6-2/TRBV6-3	.	TRBJ1-2
CASRNRDRGFQETQYF	TGTGCCAGCAGAAACCGGGACAGGGGCTTCCAAGAGACCCAGTACTTC	TRBD1	TRBV2	.	TRBJ2-5
CAIQTGTDTQYF	TGTGCCATCCAAACAGGGACGGATACGCAGTATTTT	.	TRBV10-3	many	TRBJ2-3
CASSLERNEKLFF	TGTGCCAGCAGTTTAGAAAGAAATGAAAAACTGTTTTTT	.	TRBV27	many	TRBJ1-4
CASSQDWDSGTGAYEQYF	TGCGCCAGCAGCCAAGATTGGGATAGTGGGACAGGGGCATACGAGCAGTACTTC	TRBD1	TRBV4-3	few	TRBJ2-7
CASRGGPYNEQFF	TGTGCCAGTAGGGGTGGCCCCTACAATGAGCAGTTCTTC	.	TRBV7-6	.	TRBJ2-1
CASSLGQITDTQYF	TGTGCCAGCAGTCTGGGACAAATCACAGATACGCAGTATTTT	.	TRBV28	few	TRBJ2-3
CASRTPGSYNEQFF	TGTGCCAGCAGAACGCCGGGCTCCTACAATGAGCAGTTCTTC	.	TRBV28	once	TRBJ2-1
CASSPGTVWAQYF	TGTGCCAGCAGTCCCGGGACAGTGTGGGCGCAGTATTTT	TRBD1	TRBV6-5	.	TRBJ2-3
CASSQETGAHGELFF	TGTGCCAGCAGCCAGGAGACAGGGGCGCACGGGGAGCTGTTTTTT	TRBD1	TRBV14	many	TRBJ2-2
CASSPTRRVPPLGRQPQHF	TGTGCCAGCTCACCAACCCGGCGGGTACCGCCTCTTGGTCGCCAGCCCCAGCATTTT	.	TRBV18	.	TRBJ1-5
CASSVDGREATEAFF	TGTGCCAGCAGCGTAGATGGCAGGGAAGCGACTGAAGCTTTCTTT	.	TRBV9	many	TRBJ1-1
CSARDSVTSAGEHLAQPQHF	TGCAGTGCTAGAGATTCGGTGACTTCGGCGGGCGAACATTTGGCTCAGCCCCAGCATTTT	.	TRBV20-1	.	TRBJ1-5
CASSLAAGDGYTF	TGTGCCAGCAGCTTAGCGGCAGGGGATGGCTACACCTTC	.	TRBV7-9	.	TRBJ1-2
CASGTGVYGYTF	TGTGCCAGCGGGACAGGGGTCTATGGCTACACCTTC	TRBD1	TRBV6-6	.	TRBJ1-2
CASSTLKGGGSGYTF	TGTGCCAGCAGTACCCTGAAGGGCGGTGGTAGCGGCTACACCTTC	.	TRBV27	.	TRBJ1-2
CSVIVQGAARGYTF	TGCAGCGTTATAGTACAGGGGGCGGCACGTGGCTACACCTTC	TRBD1	TRBV29-1	few	TRBJ1-2
CASRATPIRDAEAFF	TGTGCCAGCAGGGCAACCCCAATACGGGACGCTGAAGCTTTCTTT	.	TRBV28	few	TRBJ1-1
CASSQDSAGLGNEQFF	TGTGCCAGCAGCCAAGACAGCGCGGGGCTGGGGAATGAGCAGTTCTTC	.	TRBV14	.	TRBJ2-1
CASGPGADTEAFF	TGTGCCAGCGGACCGGGCGCGGACACTGAAGCTTTCTTT	.	TRBV28	.	TRBJ1-1
CAILGRATNTEAFF	TGTGCCATCCTAGGCCGGGCAACTAACACTGAAGCTTTCTTT	.	TRBV28	.	TRBJ1-1
CASSRTGKENTEAFF	TGTGCCAGCAGCAGGACAGGGAAGGAGAACACTGAAGCTTTCTTT	TRBD1	TRBV6-4	.	TRBJ1-1
CASSFWDNGVGQPQHF	TGTGCCAGCAGTTTTTGGGACAACGGCGTAGGTCAGCCCCAGCATTTT	.	TRBV12-3/TRBV12-4	.	TRBJ1-5
CATSSRGEDTEAFF	TGTGCCACCAGTTCTCGGGGTGAAGACACTGAAGCTTTCTTT	.	TRBV24-1	once	TRBJ1-1
CATSFQQLRGLTDEQFF	TGTGCCACCAGCTTCCAGCAGCTCAGGGGCCTTACGGATGAGCAGTTCTTC	.	TRBV15	.	TRBJ2-1
CASSLAISHNEQFF	TGTGCCAGCAGCTTAGCGATCAGTCACAATGAGCAGTTCTTC	.	TRBV7-6	.	TRBJ2-1
CASSFSLADTQYF	TGTGCCAGCAGTTTTTCCTTGGCAGATACGCAGTATTTT	.	TRBV28	few	TRBJ2-3
CASSAPGGYGYTF	TGTGCCAGCAGCGCCCCAGGGGGCTATGGCTACACCTTC	TRBD1	TRBV7-2	many	TRBJ1-2
CASSLTRTSGEFTDTQYF	TGTGCCAGCAGCTTAACACGGACTAGCGGGGAATTCACAGATACGCAGTATTTT	TRBD2	TRBV7-9	many	TRBJ2-3
CASSFGGDEQFF	TGTGCCAGCAGCTTCGGCGGGGATGAGCAGTTCTTC	.	TRBV7-3	many	TRBJ2-1
CASSLSPSGATGELFF	TGTGCCAGCAGCTTATCCCCTAGCGGGGCCACCGGGGAGCTGTTTTTT	TRBD2	TRBV7-6	few	TRBJ2-2
CASSYGTLYEQYF	TGTGCCAGCAGCTACGGGACACTGTACGAGCAGTACTTC	.	TRBV7-2	.	TRBJ2-7
CASSPPGEPAAETQYF	TGTGCCAGCAGCCCCCCGGGTGAGCCGGCCGCAGAGACCCAGTACTTC	.	TRBV7-8	many	TRBJ2-5
CASSFRLAAVIIMSSYNEQFF	TGTGCCAGCAGTTTTAGACTAGCGGCCGTAATAATCATGAGCTCCTACAATGAGCAGTTCTTC	TRBD2	TRBV12-3/TRBV12-4	many	TRBJ2-1
CASSLNLVDEQYF	TGTGCCAGCAGCTTAAATTTGGTTGACGAGCAGTACTTC	.	TRBV7-6	few	TRBJ2-7
CASSVRTSGGETGELFF	TGTGCCAGCAGTGTACGGACTAGCGGGGGTGAGACCGGGGAGCTGTTTTTT	TRBD2	TRBV6-6	many	TRBJ2-2
CASSLAGLAGLQETQYF	TGTGCCAGCAGCTTAGCGGGACTAGCGGGGCTCCAAGAGACCCAGTACTTC	TRBD2	TRBV7-9	few	TRBJ2-5
CASSLESGDSNQPQHF	TGTGCCAGCAGCTTAGAATCAGGGGACAGCAATCAGCCCCAGCATTTT	.	TRBV7-6	many	TRBJ1-5
CASSLRGDGLRSNTIYF	TGTGCCAGCAGCTTAAGGGGGGACGGGCTCCGGTCTAACACCATATATTTT	.	TRBV7-8	.	TRBJ1-3
CASSWTTGGNYGYTF	TGTGCCAGCAGTTGGACGACAGGGGGTAACTATGGCTACACCTTC	TRBD1	TRBV6-5	few	TRBJ1-2
CASSLFVGSEQYF	TGTGCCAGCAGTTTATTTGTGGGGTCCGAGCAGTACTTC	.	TRBV28	.	TRBJ2-7
CASSYEGPSNSPLHF	TGTGCCAGCAGTTACGAGGGACCATCGAATTCACCCCTCCACTTT	.	TRBV6-2/TRBV6-3	.	TRBJ1-6
CASSPGVSSYNEQFF	TGTGCCAGCAGTCCCGGCGTTAGCTCCTACAATGAGCAGTTCTTC	.	TRBV12-3/TRBV12-4	many	TRBJ2-1
CASSPDSGGKETQYF	TGTGCCAGCAGCCCAGATTCGGGAGGCAAAGAGACCCAGTACTTC	TRBD2	TRBV7-8	few	TRBJ2-5
CASSLTSGGITGELFF	TGTGCCAGCAGCTTAACTAGCGGGGGGATCACCGGGGAGCTGTTTTTT	TRBD2	TRBV7-6	.	TRBJ2-2
CASWGQGALHEQFF	TGTGCCAGTTGGGGACAGGGGGCGCTTCATGAGCAGTTCTTC	TRBD1	TRBV12-3/TRBV12-4	once	TRBJ2-1
CASRVSWGTSGVDEQFF	TGTGCCAGCAGAGTTTCATGGGGGACTAGCGGTGTGGATGAGCAGTTCTTC	TRBD2	TRBV6-2/TRBV6-3	few	TRBJ2-1